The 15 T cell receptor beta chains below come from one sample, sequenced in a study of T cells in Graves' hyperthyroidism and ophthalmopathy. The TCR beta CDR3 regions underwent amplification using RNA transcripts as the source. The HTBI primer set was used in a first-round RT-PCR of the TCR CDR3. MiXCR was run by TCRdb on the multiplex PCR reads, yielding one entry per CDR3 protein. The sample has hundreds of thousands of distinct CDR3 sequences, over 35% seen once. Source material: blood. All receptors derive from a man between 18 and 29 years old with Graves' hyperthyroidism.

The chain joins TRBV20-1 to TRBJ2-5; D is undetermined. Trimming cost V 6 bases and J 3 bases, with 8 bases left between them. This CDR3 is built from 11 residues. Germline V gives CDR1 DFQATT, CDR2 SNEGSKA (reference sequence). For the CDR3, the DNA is TGCAGTGCGCCTCTTGAAGAGACCCAGTACTTC. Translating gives CSAPLEETQYF.

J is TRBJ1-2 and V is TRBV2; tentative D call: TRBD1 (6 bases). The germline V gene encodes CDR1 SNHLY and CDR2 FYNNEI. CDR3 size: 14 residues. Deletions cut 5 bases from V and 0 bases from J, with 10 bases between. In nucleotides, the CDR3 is TGTGCCAGCAGTTGGACAGCCGCTAACTATGGCTACACCTTC. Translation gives CASSWTAANYGYTF.

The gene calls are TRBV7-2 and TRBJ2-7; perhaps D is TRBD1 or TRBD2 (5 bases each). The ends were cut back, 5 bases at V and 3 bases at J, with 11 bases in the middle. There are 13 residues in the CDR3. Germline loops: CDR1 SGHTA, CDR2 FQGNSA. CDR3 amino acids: CASSRQGVYEQYF. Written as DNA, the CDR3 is TGTGCCAGCAGCCGCCAGGGAGTCTACGAGCAGTACTTC.

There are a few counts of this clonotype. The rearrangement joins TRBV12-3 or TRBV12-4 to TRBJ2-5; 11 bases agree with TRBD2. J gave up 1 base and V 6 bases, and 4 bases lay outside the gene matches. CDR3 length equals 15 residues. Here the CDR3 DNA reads TGTGCCAGCAGGATTAGCGGGGGGGCCCAAGAGACCCAGTACTTC. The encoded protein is CASRISGGAQETQYF.

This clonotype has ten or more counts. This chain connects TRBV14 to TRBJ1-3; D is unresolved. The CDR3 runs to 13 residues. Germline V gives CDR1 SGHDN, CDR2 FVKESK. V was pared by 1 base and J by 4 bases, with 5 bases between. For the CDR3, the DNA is TGTGCCAGCAGCCAAGTAACGGGAAACACCATATATTTT. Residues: CASSQVTGNTIYF.

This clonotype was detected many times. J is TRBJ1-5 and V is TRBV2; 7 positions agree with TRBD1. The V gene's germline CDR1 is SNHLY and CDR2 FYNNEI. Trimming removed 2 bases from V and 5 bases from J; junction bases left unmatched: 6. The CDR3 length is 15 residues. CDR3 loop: CASSEPRQGHQPQHF. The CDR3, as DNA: TGTGCCAGCAGTGAACCAAGACAGGGTCATCAGCCCCAGCATTTT.

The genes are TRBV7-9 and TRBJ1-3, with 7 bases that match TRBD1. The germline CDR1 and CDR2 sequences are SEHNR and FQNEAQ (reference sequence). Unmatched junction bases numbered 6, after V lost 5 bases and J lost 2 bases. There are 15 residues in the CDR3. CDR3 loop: CASSERQGAGNTIYF. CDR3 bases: TGTGCCAGCAGCGAAAGACAGGGAGCTGGAAACACCATATATTTT. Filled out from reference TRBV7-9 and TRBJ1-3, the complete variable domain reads DTGVSQNPRHKITKRGQNVTFRCDPISEHNRLYWYRQTLGQGPEFLTYFQNEAQLEKSRLLSDRFSAERPKGSFSTLEIQRTEQGDSAMYLCASSERQGAGNTIYFGEGSWLTVV.

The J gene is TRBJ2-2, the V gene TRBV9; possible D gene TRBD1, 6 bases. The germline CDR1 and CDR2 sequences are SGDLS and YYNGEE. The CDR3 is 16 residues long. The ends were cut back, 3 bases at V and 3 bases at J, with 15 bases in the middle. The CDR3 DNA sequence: TGTGCCAGCAGCGCCCCTTATAAGGGGGACACCGGGGAGCTGTTTTTT. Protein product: CASSAPYKGDTGELFF.

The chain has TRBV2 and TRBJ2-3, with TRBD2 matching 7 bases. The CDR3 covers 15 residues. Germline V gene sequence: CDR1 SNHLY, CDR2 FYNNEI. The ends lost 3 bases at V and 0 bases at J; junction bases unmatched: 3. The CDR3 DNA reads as TGTGCCAGCAGTGACAGCGGGACCAGCACAGATACGCAGTATTTT. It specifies CASSDSGTSTDTQYF.

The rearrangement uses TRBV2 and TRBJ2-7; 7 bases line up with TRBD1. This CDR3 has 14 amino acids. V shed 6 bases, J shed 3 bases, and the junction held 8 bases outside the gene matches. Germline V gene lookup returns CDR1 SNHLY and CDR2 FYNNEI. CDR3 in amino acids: CASREIRTGYEQYF. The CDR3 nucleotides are TGTGCCAGCAGGGAAATTCGGACAGGCTACGAGCAGTACTTC.

CDR3 coding DNA: TGCAGCTTTACGTTACAGGGCTACACCTTC. It encodes CSFTLQGYTF. The chain employs TRBV29-1 and TRBJ1-2; D call uncertain. CDR3 length: 10 residues. CDR1 is SQVTM and CDR2 is ANQGSEA in the germline V gene. V was trimmed by 8 bases and J by 8 bases, leaving 12 bases between them.

This CDR3 is CASSHSLSGLNTGELFF. The CDR3 nucleotides are TGTGCCAGCAGCCATTCCCTATCGGGACTCAACACCGGGGAGCTGTTTTTT. V and J are TRBV2 and TRBJ2-2; possibly TRBD2 for D (6 bases). Germline assignment: CDR1 SNHLY and CDR2 FYNNEI. Trimming cost V 6 bases and J 2 bases, with 19 bases left between them. The CDR3 length is 17 residues. The full variable domain, with the rest looked up from reference TRBV2 and TRBJ2-2, is EPEVTQTPSHQVTQMGQEVILRCVPISNHLYFYWYRQILGQKVEFLVSFYNNEISEKSEIFDDQFSVERPDGSNFTLKIRSTKLEDSAMYFCASSHSLSGLNTGELFFGEGSRLTVL.

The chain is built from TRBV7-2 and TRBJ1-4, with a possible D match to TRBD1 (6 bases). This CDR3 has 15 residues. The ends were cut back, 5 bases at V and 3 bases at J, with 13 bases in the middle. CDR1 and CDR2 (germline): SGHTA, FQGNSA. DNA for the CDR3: TGTGCCAGCAGCCCCCTTCCAGGGGCTAATGAAAAACTGTTTTTT. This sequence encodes CASSPLPGANEKLFF. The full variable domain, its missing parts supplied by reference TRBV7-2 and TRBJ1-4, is GAGVSQSPSNKVTEKGKDVELRCDPISGHTALYWYRQSLGQGLEFLIYFQGNSAPDKSGLPSDRFSAERTGGSVSTLTIQRTQQEDSAVYLCASSPLPGANEKLFFGSGTQLSVL.

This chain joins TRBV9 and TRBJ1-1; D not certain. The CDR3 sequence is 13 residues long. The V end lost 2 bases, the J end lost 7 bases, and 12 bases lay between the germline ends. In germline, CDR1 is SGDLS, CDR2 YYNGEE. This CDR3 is CASSVGEGGEAFF. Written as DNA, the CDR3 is TGTGCCAGCAGCGTGGGCGAGGGAGGTGAAGCTTTCTTT.

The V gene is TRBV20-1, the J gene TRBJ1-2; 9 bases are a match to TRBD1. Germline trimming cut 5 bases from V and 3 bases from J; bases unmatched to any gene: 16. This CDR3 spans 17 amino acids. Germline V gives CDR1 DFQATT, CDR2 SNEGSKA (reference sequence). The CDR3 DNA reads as TGCAGTGCTGATACGGCCCGGGACAGGGTACTGGACTATGGCTACACCTTC. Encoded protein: CSADTARDRVLDYGYTF.